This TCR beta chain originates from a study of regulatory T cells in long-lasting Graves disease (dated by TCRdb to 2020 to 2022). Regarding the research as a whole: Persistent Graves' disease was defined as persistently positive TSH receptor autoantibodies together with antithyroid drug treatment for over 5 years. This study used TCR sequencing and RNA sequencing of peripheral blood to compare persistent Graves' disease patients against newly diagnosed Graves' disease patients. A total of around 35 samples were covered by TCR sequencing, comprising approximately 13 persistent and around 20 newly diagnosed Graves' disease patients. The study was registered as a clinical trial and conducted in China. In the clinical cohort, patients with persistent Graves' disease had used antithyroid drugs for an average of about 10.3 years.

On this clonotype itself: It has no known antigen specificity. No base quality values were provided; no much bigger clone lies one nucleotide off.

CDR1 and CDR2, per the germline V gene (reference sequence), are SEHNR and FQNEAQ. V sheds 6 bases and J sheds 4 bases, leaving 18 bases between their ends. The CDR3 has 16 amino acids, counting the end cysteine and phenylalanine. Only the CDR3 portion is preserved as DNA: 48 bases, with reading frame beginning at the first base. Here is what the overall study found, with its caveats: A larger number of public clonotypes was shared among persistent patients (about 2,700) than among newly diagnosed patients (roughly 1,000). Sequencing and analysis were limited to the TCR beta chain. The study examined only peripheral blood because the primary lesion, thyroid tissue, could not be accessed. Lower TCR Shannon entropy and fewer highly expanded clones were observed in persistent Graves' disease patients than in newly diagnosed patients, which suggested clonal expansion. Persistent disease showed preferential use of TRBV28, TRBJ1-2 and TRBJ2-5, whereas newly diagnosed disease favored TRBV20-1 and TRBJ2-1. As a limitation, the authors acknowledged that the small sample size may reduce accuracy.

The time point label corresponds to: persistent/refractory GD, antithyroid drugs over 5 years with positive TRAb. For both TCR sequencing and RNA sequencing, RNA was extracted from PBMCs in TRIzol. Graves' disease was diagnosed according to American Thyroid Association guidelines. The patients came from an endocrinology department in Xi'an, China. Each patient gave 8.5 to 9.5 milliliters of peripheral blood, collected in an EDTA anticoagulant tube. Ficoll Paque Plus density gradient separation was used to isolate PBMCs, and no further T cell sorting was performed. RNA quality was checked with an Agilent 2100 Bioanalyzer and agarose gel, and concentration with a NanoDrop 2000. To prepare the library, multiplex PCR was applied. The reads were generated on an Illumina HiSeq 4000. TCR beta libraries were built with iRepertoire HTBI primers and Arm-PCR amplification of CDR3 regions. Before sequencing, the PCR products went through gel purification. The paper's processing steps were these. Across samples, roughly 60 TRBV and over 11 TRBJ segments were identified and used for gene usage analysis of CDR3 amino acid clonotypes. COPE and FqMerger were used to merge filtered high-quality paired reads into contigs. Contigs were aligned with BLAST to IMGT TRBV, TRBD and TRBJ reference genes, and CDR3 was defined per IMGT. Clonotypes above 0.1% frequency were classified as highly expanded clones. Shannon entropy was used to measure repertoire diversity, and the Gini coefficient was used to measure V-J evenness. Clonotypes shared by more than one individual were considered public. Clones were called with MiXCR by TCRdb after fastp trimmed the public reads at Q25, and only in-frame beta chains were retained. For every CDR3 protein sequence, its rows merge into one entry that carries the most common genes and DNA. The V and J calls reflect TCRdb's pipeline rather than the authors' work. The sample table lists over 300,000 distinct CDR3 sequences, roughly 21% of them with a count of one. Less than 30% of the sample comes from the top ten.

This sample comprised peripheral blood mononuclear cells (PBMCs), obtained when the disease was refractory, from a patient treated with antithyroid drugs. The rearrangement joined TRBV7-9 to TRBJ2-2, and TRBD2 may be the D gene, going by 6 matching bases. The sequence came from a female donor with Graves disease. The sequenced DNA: TGTGCCAGCAGGTCGTCCGGGGGAGGTAGCACCGGGGAGCTGTTTTTT. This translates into CASRSSGGGSTGELFF. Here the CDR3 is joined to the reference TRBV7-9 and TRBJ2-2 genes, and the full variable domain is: DTGVSQNPRHKITKRGQNVTFRCDPISEHNRLYWYRQTLGQGPEFLTYFQNEAQLEKSRLLSDRFSAERPKGSFSTLEIQRTEQGDSAMYLCASRSSGGGSTGELFFGEGSRLTVL.